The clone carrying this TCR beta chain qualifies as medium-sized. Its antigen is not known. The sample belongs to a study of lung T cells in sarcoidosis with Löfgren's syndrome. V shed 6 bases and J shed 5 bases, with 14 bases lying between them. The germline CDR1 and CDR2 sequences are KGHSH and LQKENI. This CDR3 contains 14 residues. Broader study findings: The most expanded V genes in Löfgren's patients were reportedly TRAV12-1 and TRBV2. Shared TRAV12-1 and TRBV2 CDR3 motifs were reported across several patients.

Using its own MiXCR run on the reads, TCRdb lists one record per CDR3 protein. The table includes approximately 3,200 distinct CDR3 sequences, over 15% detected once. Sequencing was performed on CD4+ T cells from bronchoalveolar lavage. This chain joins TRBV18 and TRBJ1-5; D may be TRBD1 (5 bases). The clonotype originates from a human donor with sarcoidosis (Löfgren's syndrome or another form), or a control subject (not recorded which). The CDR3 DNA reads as TGTGCCAGCTCGGGGCAGGGCAAAGATCAGCCCCAGCATTTT. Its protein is CASSGQGKDQPQHF.